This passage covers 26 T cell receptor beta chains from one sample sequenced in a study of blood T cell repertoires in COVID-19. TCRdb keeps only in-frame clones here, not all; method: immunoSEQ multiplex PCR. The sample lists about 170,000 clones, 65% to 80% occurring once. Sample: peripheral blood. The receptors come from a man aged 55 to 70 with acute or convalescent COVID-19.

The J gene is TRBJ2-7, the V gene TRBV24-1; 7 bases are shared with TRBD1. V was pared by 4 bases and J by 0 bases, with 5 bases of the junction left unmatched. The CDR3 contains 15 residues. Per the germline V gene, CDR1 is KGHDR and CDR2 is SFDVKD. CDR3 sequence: CATSDPGQSSYEQYF. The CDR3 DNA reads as TGTGCCACCAGTGACCCGGGACAGTCCTCCTACGAGCAGTACTTC.

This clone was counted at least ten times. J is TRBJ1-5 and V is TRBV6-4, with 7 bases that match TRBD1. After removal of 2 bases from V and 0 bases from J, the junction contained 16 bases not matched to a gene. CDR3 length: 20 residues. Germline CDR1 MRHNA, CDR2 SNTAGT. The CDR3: CASSDGAQGRSFYSNQPQHF. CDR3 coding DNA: TGTGCCAGCAGTGACGGGGCACAGGGGCGATCATTTTATAGCAATCAGCCCCAGCATTTT.

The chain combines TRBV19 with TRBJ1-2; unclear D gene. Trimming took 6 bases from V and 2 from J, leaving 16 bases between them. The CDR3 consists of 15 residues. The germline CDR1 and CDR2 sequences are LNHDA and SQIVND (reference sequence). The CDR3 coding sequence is TGTGCCAGTAGGGCTACACAGACGGGAAACTATGGCTACACCTTC. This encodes CASRATQTGNYGYTF.

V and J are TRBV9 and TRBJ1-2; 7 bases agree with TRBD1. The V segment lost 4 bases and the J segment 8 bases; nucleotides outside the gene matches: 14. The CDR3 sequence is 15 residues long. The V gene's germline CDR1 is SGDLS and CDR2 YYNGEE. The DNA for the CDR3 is TGTGCCAGCAGCATCCAGAGTACAGGGGAGGACGGCTACACCTTC. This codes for CASSIQSTGEDGYTF.

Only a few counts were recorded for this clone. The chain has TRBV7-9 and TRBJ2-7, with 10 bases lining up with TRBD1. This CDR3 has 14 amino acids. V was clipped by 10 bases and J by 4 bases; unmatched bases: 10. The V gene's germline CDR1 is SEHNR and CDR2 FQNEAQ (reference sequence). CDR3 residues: CATSKDRGRYEQYF. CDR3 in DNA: TGTGCCACCTCCAAAGACAGGGGGCGGTACGAGCAGTACTTC.

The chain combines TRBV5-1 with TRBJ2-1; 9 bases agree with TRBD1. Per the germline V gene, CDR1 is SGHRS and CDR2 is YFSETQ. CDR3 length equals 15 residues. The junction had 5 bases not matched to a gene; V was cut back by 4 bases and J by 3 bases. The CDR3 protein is CASSPTGGDYNEQFF. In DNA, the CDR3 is TGCGCCAGCAGCCCCACAGGGGGCGACTACAATGAGCAGTTCTTC. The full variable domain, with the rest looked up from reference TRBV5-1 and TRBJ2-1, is KAGVTQTPRYLIKTRGQQVTLSCSPISGHRSVSWYQQTPGQGLQFLFEYFSETQRNKGNFPGRFSGRQFSNSRSEMNVSTLELGDSALYLCASSPTGGDYNEQFFGPGTRLTVL.

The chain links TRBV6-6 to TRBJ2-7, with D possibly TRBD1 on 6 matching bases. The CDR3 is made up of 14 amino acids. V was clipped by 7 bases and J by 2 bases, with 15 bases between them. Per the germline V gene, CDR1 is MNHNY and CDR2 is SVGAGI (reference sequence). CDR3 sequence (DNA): TGTGCCAGCACTACCCTGGGACAAACCTACGAGCAGTACTTC. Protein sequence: CASTTLGQTYEQYF.

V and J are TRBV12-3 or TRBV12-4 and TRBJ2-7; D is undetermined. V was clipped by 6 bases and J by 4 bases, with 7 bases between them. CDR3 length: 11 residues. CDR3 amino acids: CASSHGYEQYF. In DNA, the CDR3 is TGTGCCAGCAGCCACGGGTACGAGCAGTACTTC.

This CDR3 reads CASSDTGGAWSTEAFF. The CDR3 coding sequence is TGTGCCAGCAGTGATACAGGGGGCGCTTGGAGCACTGAAGCTTTCTTT. This chain connects TRBV6-2 or TRBV6-3 to TRBJ1-1, with 9 bases aligning to TRBD1. The CDR3 contains 16 residues. Trimming took 5 bases from V and 4 from J; bases not matched to a gene: 11. Germline V lookup: CDR1 MNHEY, CDR2 SVGEGT.

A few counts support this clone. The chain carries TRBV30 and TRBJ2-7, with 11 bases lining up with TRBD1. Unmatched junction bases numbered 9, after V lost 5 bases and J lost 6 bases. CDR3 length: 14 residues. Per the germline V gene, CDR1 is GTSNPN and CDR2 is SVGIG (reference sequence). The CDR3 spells CAWAHRDRGSEQYF. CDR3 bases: TGTGCCTGGGCGCACCGGGACAGGGGGAGCGAGCAGTACTTC.

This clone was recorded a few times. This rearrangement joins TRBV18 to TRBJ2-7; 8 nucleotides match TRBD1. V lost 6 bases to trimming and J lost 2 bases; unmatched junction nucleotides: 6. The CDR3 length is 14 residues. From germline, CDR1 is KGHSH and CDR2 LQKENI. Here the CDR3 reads CASSPTGGAYEQYF. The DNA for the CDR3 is TGTGCCAGCTCCCCAACAGGGGGAGCCTACGAGCAGTACTTC. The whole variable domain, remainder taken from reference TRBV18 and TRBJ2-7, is NAGVMQNPRHLVRRRGQEARLRCSPMKGHSHVYWYRQLPEEGLKFMVYLQKENIIDESGMPKERFSAEFPKEGPSILRIQQVVRGDSAAYFCASSPTGGAYEQYFGPGTRLTVT.

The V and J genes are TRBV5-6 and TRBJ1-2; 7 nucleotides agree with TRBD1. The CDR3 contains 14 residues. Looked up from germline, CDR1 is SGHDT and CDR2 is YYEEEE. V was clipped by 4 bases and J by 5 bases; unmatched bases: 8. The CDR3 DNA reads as TGTGCCAGCAGCCCCGGGACAGAACCATATGGCTACACCTTC. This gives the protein CASSPGTEPYGYTF.

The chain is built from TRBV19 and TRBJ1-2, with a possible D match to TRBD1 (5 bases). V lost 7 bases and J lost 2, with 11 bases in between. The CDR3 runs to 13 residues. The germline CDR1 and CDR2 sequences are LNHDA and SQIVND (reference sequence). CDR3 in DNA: TGTGCCAGTACCTTGGGGCAGAACTATGGCTACACCTTC. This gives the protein CASTLGQNYGYTF.

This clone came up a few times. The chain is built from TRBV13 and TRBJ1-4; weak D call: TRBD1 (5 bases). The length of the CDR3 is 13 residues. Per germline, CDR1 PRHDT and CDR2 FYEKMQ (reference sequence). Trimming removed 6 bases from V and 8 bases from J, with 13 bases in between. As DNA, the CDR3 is TGTGCCAGCAGACAAGGGGCGACGGAAAAACTGTTTTTT. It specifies CASRQGATEKLFF.

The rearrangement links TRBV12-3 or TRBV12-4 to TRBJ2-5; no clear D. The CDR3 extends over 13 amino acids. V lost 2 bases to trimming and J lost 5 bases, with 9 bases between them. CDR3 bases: TGTGCCAGCAGTTTATCTGTGTCCGAGACCCAGTACTTC. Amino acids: CASSLSVSETQYF.

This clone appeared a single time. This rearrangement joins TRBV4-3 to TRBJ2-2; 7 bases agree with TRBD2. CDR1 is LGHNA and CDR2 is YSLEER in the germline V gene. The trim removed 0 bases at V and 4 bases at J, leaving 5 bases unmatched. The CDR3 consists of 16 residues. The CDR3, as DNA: TGCGCCAGCAGCCAAGATGGACTAGTCCCCACCGGGGAGCTGTTTTTT. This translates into CASSQDGLVPTGELFF.

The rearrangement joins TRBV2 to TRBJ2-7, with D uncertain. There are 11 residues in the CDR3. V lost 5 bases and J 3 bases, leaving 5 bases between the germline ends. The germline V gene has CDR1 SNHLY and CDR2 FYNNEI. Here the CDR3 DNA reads TGTGCCAGCAGTCAACTCTACGAGCAGTACTTC. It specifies CASSQLYEQYF.

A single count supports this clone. CDR3 residues: CASSYPRGQSPNYGYTF. The CDR3 nucleotides read TGTGCCAGCAGTTATCCCAGGGGGCAATCCCCTAACTATGGCTACACCTTC. The chain combines TRBV6-2 or TRBV6-3 with TRBJ1-2; 8 nucleotides match TRBD1. The CDR3 has 17 amino acids. From germline, CDR1 is MNHEY and CDR2 SVGEGT. V shed 3 bases and J 0 bases; nucleotides not matched to a gene: 9.

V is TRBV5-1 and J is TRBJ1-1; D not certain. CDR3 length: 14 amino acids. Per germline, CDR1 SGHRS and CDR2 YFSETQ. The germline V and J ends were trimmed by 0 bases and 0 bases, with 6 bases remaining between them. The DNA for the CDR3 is TGCGCCAGCAGCTTGGGAAGCCTGAACACTGAAGCTTTCTTT. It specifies CASSLGSLNTEAFF.

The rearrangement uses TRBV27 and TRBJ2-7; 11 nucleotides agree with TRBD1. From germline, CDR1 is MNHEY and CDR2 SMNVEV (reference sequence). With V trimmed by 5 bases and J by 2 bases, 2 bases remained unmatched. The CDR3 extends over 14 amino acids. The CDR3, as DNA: TGTGCCAGCAGTGGGGACAGGGGGGCCTACGAGCAGTACTTC. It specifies CASSGDRGAYEQYF.

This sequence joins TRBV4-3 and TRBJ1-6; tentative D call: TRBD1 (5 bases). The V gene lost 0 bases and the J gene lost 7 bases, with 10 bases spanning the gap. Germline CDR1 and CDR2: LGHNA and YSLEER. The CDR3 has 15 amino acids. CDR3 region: CASSQDRRDNSPLHF. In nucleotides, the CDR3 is TGCGCCAGCAGCCAAGATAGGAGGGACAATTCACCCCTCCACTTT.

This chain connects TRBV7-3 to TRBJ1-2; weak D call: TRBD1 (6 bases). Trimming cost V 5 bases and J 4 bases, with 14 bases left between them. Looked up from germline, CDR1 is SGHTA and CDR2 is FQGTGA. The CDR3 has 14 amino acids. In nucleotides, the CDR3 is TGTGCCAGCAGCCCACGGACAGACTCCTATGGCTACACCTTC. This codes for CASSPRTDSYGYTF.

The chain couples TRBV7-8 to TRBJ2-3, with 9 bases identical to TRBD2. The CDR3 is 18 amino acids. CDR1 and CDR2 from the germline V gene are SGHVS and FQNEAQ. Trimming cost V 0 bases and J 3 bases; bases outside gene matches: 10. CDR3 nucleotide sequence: TGTGCCAGCAGCTTAGCGTTTCTAGCGGGGAGTGAGACAGATACGCAGTATTTT. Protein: CASSLAFLAGSETDTQYF.

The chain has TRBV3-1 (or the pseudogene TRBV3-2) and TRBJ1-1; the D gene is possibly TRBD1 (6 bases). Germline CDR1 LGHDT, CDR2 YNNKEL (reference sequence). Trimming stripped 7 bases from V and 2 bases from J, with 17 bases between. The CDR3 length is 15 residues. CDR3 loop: CASISGQGINTEAFF. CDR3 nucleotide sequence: TGTGCCAGCATATCAGGGCAGGGGATAAACACTGAAGCTTTCTTT.

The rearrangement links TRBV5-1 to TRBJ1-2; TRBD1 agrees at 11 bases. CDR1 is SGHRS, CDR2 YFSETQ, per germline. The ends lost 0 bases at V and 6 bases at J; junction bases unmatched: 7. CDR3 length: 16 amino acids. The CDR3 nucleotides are TGCGCCAGCAGCTTGGGGACAGGGGGCGCGATAAATGGCTACACCTTC. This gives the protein CASSLGTGGAINGYTF.

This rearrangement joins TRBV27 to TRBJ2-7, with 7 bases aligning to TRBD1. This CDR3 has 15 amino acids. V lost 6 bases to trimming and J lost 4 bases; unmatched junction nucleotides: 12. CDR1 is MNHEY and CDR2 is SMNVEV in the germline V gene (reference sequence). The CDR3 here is CASSYGDSRVYEQYF. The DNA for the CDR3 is TGTGCCAGCAGCTATGGGGACAGTAGAGTTTACGAGCAGTACTTC.